One and the same sample provided the 25 T cell receptor beta chains below, sequenced in a study of T cell responses to AZD1222 COVID-19 vaccine. Sequencing used immunoSEQ multiplex PCR; TCRdb keeps in-frame clones, though not all of them. The sample records 130,000 to 150,000 clones, approximately 92% being singletons. The material was peripheral blood, obtained on day 0 of AZD1222 vaccination. The receptors originated from an adult in good health.

This chain joins TRBV9 and TRBJ1-1, with 8 bases matching TRBD1. CDR1 SGDLS and CDR2 YYNGEE come from the germline V gene. The CDR3 spans 15 residues. After removal of 0 bases from V and 3 bases from J, the junction contained 4 bases not matched to a gene. The CDR3 bases are TGTGCCAGCAGCGTAGGTGGACAGGGCGACACTGAAGCTTTCTTT. Encoded protein: CASSVGGQGDTEAFF. Filled out from reference TRBV9 and TRBJ1-1, the complete variable domain reads DSGVTQTPKHLITATGQRVTLRCSPRSGDLSVYWYQQSLDQGLQFLIQYYNGEERAKGNILERFSAQQFPDLHSELNLSSLELGDSALYFCASSVGGQGDTEAFFGQGTRLTVV.

V gene TRBV3-1 (or the pseudogene TRBV3-2) combines with J gene TRBJ2-2; D gene unclear. This CDR3 region has 15 residues. V was trimmed by 2 bases and J by 1 base, leaving 8 bases between them. Germline CDR1 and CDR2: LGHDT and YNNKEL (reference sequence). CDR3 sequence (DNA): TGTGCCAGCAGCCAAACCCCCGGGAACACCGGGGAGCTGTTTTTT. As protein: CASSQTPGNTGELFF.

The chain couples TRBV6-4 to TRBJ1-4; 9 positions match TRBD1. Trimming cost V 0 bases and J 8 bases; bases outside gene matches: 7. The CDR3 consists of 16 residues. CDR1 MRHNA and CDR2 SNTAGT come from the germline V gene. The DNA for the CDR3 is TGTGCCAGCAGTGACTCAAAGGGACAGGGAAGGGAAAAACTGTTTTTT. Residues: CASSDSKGQGREKLFF.

The count of this clone is one. The rearrangement links TRBV18 to TRBJ2-3; 7 nucleotides align to TRBD1. This CDR3 region has 15 residues. The germline V gene has CDR1 KGHSH and CDR2 LQKENI. The trim removed 4 bases at V and 0 bases at J, leaving 4 bases unmatched. The CDR3 region is CASSQYRGSTDTQYF. CDR3 in DNA: TGTGCCAGCTCACAATACAGGGGTAGCACAGATACGCAGTATTTT.

This chain links TRBV6-5 with TRBJ1-1; D gene unclear. The CDR3 runs to 11 residues. Per the germline V gene, CDR1 is MNHEY and CDR2 is SVGAGI. V was shortened by 8 bases and J by 1 base, with 5 bases between the two germline ends. For the CDR3, the DNA is TGTGCCAGCTTTAGGAACACTGAAGCTTTCTTT. Translated, it gives CASFRNTEAFF.

V and J are TRBV7-9 and TRBJ2-2; D is possibly TRBD1 or TRBD2 (6 bases each). V was cut by 1 base and J by 4 bases, with 13 bases left in between. Germline loops: CDR1 SEHNR, CDR2 FQNEAQ (reference sequence). The CDR3 extends over 16 amino acids. This CDR3 reads CASSLVGGQSTGELFF. CDR3 bases: TGTGCCAGCAGCTTAGTTGGGGGGCAGAGCACCGGGGAGCTGTTTTTT.

Comments on this clone: A read error may account for a junction end that differs from germline. This chain connects TRBV20-1 to TRBJ2-7; possible D gene TRBD2, 5 bases. CDR1 and CDR2 (germline): DFQATT, SNEGSKA (reference sequence). The CDR3 is made up of 10 amino acids. CDR3 DNA: TGCAGTGCCCGTAGGACTGCAGAACGCTTC. As protein: CSARRTAERF.

The chain employs TRBV28 and TRBJ1-5; 8 nucleotides agree with TRBD1. Trimming cost V 3 bases and J 4 bases; bases outside gene matches: 8. The CDR3 runs 16 residues. Germline values: CDR1 MDHEN, CDR2 SYDVKM. CDR3 region: CASSFWGTGKNQPQHF. CDR3 coding DNA: TGTGCCAGCAGTTTTTGGGGGACAGGTAAAAATCAGCCCCAGCATTTT. Looking up the rest from reference TRBV28 and TRBJ1-5 gives the full variable domain: DVKVTQSSRYLVKRTGEKVFLECVQDMDHENMFWYRQDPGLGLRLIYFSYDVKMKEKGDIPEGYSVSREKKERFSLILESASTNQTSMYLCASSFWGTGKNQPQHFGDGTRLSIL.

The chain employs TRBV23-1 and TRBJ1-2; 8 bases line up with TRBD1. TRBV23-1 has ORF status, its function being uncertain. J was trimmed by 4 bases and V by 0 bases; bases with no gene match: 22. The length of the CDR3 is 21 residues. The CDR3 sequence: CASSQSSWTQGAFRKGYGYTF. The DNA for the CDR3 is TGCGCCAGCAGTCAATCGAGTTGGACCCAGGGGGCGTTTCGTAAGGGCTATGGCTACACCTTC.

J is TRBJ2-2 and V is TRBV10-3; D might be TRBD1 (6 bases). V lost 8 bases, J lost 5 bases, and 15 bases lay in between. This CDR3 has 14 residues. Germline CDR1 ENHRY, CDR2 SYGVKD. CDR3 sequence (DNA): TGTGCCATCGAAACCCGAGGGGGAACCGGGGAGCTGTTTTTT. Translation: CAIETRGGTGELFF.

This chain uses TRBV6-6 with TRBJ1-2, with D uncertain. CDR3 length: 14 residues. With 4 bases removed from V and 0 bases from J, the gap between germline ends came to 9 bases. Germline CDR1 MNHNY, CDR2 SVGAGI (reference sequence). This CDR3 is CASSSLETNYGYTF. CDR3 bases: TGTGCCAGCAGTTCCCTTGAGACTAACTATGGCTACACCTTC.

The chain has TRBV9 and TRBJ1-3; D gene unclear. Germline values: CDR1 SGDLS, CDR2 YYNGEE. The V and J ends lost 7 bases and 1 base respectively, with 0 bases between them. The CDR3 is made up of 10 amino acids. CDR3 sequence (DNA): TGTGCCAGCTCTGGAAACACCATATATTTT. It codes for CASSGNTIYF.

The chain is built from TRBV6-5 and TRBJ1-5; D is unclear. The V end was cut by 4 bases, the J end by 0 bases, with 10 bases between. CDR3 size: 15 residues. Germline V gene lookup returns CDR1 MNHEY and CDR2 SVGAGI. CDR3 region: CASSSASYSNQPQHF. For the CDR3, the DNA is TGTGCCAGCAGTTCGGCCTCTTATAGCAATCAGCCCCAGCATTTT.

The chain uses TRBV30 and TRBJ1-1; D ambiguous. Between the trimmed V and J ends, which lost 2 bases and 5 bases, there was a span of 15 bases. The CDR3 runs to 14 residues. Germline CDR1 and CDR2: GTSNPN and SVGIG (reference sequence). CDR3 region: CAWSLNSFGTEAFF. The DNA of the CDR3 is TGTGCCTGGAGTTTAAACTCCTTTGGTACTGAAGCTTTCTTT.

The J gene is TRBJ1-2, the V gene TRBV5-1, with D possibly matching TRBD1 (5 bases). This CDR3 is 14 amino acids long. CDR1 SGHRS and CDR2 YFSETQ come from the germline V gene. V was cut by 4 bases and J by 4 bases, with 14 bases left in between. CDR3 region: CASSPGEIFYGYTF. DNA of the CDR3: TGCGCCAGCAGCCCGGGGGAAATCTTCTATGGCTACACCTTC.

This clone was observed a single time. The gene calls are TRBV2 and TRBJ2-1; D is uncertain. Germline values: CDR1 SNHLY, CDR2 FYNNEI. This CDR3 comprises 12 residues. Trimming stripped 2 bases from V and 12 bases from J, with 11 bases between. CDR3 coding DNA: TGTGCCAGCAGTGAATGGAAGGATGGGCAGTTCTTC. Its protein product is CASSEWKDGQFF.

The rearrangement joins TRBV5-1 to TRBJ2-7, with 7 nucleotides matching TRBD1. The V and J ends lost 5 bases and 2 bases, in that order; junction bases with no gene match: 7. Germline lookup yields CDR1 SGHRS and CDR2 YFSETQ. This CDR3 region has 14 residues. The CDR3, as DNA: TGCGCCAGCAGAACGGGACAGTACCCCTACGAGCAGTACTTC. Amino acid sequence: CASRTGQYPYEQYF.

The chain recombines TRBV3-1 (or the pseudogene TRBV3-2) with TRBJ2-5; 7 nucleotides agree with TRBD2. Unmatched junction bases numbered 22, after V lost 4 bases and J lost 5 bases. The germline V gene has CDR1 LGHDT and CDR2 YNNKEL (reference sequence). This CDR3 comprises 19 residues. For the CDR3, the DNA is TGTGCCAGCAGCCCATACCGGGCCTACGGACTAGGAGGGCTGGAGACCCAGTACTTC. It encodes CASSPYRAYGLGGLETQYF.

The chain uses TRBV14 and TRBJ2-7; 8 bases align to TRBD1. V was clipped by 5 bases and J by 6 bases; unmatched bases: 12. Germline values: CDR1 SGHDN, CDR2 FVKESK. The CDR3 runs 15 residues. CDR3 sequence (DNA): TGTGCCAGCAGCGCCCGGACAGGGTTCGGCGGCGAGCAGTACTTC. Translation gives CASSARTGFGGEQYF.

This chain connects TRBV28 to TRBJ2-7, with D unresolved. The V gene lost 6 bases and the J gene lost 0 bases, with 21 bases spanning the gap. Germline V lookup: CDR1 MDHEN, CDR2 SYDVKM. The CDR3 spans 17 residues. CDR3 in DNA: TGTGCCAGCAGCCGGGCGCAGAAAGGATCAGGCTCCTACGAGCAGTACTTC. It is translated as CASSRAQKGSGSYEQYF.

The chain carries TRBV28 and TRBJ2-6; D is unresolved. V was shortened by 11 bases and J by 0 bases, with 2 bases between the two germline ends. Per germline, CDR1 MDHEN and CDR2 SYDVKM. This CDR3 is built from 11 residues. This chain's CDR3 is CAHSGANVLTF. Written as DNA, the CDR3 is TGTGCCCACTCTGGGGCCAACGTCCTGACTTTC.

This chain links TRBV3-1 (or the pseudogene TRBV3-2) with TRBJ2-3; possible D gene TRBD2, 6 bases. This CDR3 contains 14 residues. Trimming cost V 4 bases and J 5 bases, with 13 bases left between them. CDR1 and CDR2 (germline): LGHDT, YNNKEL (reference sequence). CDR3 loop: CASSLDSGRDTQYF. DNA for the CDR3: TGTGCCAGCAGCCTCGACTCCGGGAGAGATACGCAGTATTTT.

This chain joins TRBV30 and TRBJ1-6; no clear D. From germline, CDR1 is GTSNPN and CDR2 SVGIG (reference sequence). Trimming took off 1 base at V and 11 bases at J, with 12 bases between the two ends. The CDR3 covers 13 residues. The CDR3 loop reads CAWSEQEATPLHF. The DNA of the CDR3 is TGTGCCTGGAGTGAGCAGGAAGCCACACCCCTCCACTTT.

The V and J genes are TRBV9 and TRBJ1-5; D is possibly TRBD1 (6 bases). CDR3 length equals 14 residues. Trimming shortened V by 3 bases and J by 6 bases, and 13 bases separated the two germline ends. Germline V CDR1 and CDR2: SGDLS, YYNGEE. The CDR3 loop is CASSGGGLGQPQHF. The CDR3 nucleotides are TGTGCCAGCAGCGGGGGGGGCCTTGGTCAGCCCCAGCATTTT.

The V call is TRBV27, the J call TRBJ1-2; no firm D call. The CDR3 is 15 residues long. Per germline, CDR1 MNHEY and CDR2 SMNVEV (reference sequence). Deletions cut 5 bases from V and 0 bases from J, with 13 bases between. The CDR3 is CASSINSNANYGYTF. CDR3 sequence (DNA): TGTGCCAGCAGTATTAACAGTAACGCTAACTATGGCTACACCTTC.